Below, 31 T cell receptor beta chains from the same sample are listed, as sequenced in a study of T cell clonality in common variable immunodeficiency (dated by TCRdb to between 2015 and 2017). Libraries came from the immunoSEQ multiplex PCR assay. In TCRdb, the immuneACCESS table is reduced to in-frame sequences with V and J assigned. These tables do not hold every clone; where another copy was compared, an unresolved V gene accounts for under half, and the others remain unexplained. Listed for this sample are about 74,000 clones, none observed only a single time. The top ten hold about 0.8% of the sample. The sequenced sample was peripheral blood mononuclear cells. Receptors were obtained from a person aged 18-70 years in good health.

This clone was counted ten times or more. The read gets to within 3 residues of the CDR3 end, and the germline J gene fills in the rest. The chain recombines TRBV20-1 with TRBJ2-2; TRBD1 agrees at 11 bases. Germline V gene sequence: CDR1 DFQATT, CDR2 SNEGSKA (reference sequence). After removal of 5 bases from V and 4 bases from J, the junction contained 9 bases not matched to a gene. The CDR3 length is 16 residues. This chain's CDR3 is CSAEVGQGVGTGELFF. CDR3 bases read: TGCAGTGCTGAGGTGGGACAGGGGGTTGGCACCGGGGAG.

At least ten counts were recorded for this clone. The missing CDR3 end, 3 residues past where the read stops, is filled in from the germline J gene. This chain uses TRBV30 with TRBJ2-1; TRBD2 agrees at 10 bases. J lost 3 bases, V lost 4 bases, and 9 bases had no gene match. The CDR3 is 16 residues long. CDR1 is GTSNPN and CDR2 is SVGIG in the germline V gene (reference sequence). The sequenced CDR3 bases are TGTGCCTGGACCGGAACTCTAGCGGGGGTCTACAATGAG. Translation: CAWTGTLAGVYNE. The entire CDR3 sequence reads CAWTGTLAGVYNEQFF.

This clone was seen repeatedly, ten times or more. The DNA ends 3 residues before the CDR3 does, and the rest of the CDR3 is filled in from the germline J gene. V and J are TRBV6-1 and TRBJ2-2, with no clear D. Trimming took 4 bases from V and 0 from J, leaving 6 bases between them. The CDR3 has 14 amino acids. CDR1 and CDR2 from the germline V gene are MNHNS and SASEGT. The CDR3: CASSGESNTGELFF. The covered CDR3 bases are TGTGCCAGCAGTGGCGAGTCGAACACCGGGGAG.

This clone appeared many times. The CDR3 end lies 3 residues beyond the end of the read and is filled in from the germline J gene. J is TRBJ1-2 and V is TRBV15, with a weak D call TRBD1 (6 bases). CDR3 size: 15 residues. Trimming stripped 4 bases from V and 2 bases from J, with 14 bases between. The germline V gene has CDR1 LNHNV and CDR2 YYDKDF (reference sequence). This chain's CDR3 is CATSIQDGTNYGYTF. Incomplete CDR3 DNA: TGTGCCACCAGCATTCAAGACGGGACAAACTATGGC.

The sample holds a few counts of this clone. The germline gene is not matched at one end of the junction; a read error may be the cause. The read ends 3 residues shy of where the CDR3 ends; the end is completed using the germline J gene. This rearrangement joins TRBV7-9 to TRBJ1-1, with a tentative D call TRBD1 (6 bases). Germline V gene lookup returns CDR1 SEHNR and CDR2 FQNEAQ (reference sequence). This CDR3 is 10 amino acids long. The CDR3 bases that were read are TGTTCCAGCGGACAGAAAGAA. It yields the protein CSSGQKE. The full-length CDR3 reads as CSSGQKEAFF. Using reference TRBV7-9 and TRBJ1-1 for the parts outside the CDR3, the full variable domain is DTGVSQNPRHKITKRGQNVTFRCDPISEHNRLYWYRQTLGQGPEFLTYFQNEAQLEKSRLLSDRFSAERPKGSFSTLEIQRTEQGDSAMYLCSSGQKEAFFGQGTRLTVV.

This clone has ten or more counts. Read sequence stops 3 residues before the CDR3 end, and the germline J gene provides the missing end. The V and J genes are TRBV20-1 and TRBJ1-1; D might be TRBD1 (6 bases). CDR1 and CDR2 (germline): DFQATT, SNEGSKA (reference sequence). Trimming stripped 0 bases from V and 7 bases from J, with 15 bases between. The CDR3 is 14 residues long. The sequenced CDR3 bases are TGCAGTGCTAGAGATTGGCAGGGGCAACTTGAA. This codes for CSARDWQGQLE. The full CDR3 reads CSARDWQGQLEAFF.

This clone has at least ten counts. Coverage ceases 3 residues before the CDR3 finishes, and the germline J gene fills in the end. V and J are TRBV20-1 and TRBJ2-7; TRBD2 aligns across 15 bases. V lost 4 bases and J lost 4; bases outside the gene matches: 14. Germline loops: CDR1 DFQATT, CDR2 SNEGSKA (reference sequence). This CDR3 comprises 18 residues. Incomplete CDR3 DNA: TGCAGTGCTAACTCTAGGACTAGCGGGAGGGCCATGATGTACGAG. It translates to CSANSRTSGRAMMYE. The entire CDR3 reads CSANSRTSGRAMMYEQYF.

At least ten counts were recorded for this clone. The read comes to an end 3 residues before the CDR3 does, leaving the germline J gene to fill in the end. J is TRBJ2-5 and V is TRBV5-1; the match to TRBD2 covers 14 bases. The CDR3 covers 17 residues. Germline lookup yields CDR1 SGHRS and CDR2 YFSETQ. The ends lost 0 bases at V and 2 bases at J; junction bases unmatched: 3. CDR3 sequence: CASSLGTSGRLQETQYF. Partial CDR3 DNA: TGCGCCAGCAGCTTGGGGACTAGCGGGAGGTTACAAGAGACC.

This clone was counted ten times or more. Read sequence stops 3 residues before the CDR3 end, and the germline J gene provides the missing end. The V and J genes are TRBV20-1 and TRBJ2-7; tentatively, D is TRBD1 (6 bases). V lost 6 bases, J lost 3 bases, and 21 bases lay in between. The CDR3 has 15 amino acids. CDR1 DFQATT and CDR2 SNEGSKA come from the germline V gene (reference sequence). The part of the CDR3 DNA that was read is TGCAGTGCCACTACGGGCTTCAGGGGAGACTACGAG. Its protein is CSATTGFRGDYE. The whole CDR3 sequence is CSATTGFRGDYEQYF.

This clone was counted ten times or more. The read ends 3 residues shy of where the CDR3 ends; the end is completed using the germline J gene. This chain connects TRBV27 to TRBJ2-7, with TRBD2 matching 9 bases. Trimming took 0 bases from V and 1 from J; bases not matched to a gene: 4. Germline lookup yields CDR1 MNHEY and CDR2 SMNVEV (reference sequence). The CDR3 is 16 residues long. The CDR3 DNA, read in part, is TGTGCCAGCAGTTTATCAGGCGGGAGGGGGTCCTACGAG. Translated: CASSLSGGRGSYE. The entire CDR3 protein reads CASSLSGGRGSYEQYF.

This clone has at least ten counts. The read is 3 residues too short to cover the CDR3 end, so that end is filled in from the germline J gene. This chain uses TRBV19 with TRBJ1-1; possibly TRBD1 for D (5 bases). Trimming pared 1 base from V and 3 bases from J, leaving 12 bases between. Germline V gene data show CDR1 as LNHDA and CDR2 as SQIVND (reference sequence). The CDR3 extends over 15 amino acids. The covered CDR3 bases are TGTGCCAGTAGTATAGCGGGGGTCCGTCACACTGAA. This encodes CASSIAGVRHTE. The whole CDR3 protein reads CASSIAGVRHTEAFF. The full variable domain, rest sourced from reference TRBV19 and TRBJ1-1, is DGGITQSPKYLFRKEGQNVTLSCEQNLNHDAMYWYRQDPGQGLRLIYYSQIVNDFQKGDIAEGYSVSREKKESFPLTVTSAQKNPTAFYLCASSIAGVRHTEAFFGQGTRLTVV.

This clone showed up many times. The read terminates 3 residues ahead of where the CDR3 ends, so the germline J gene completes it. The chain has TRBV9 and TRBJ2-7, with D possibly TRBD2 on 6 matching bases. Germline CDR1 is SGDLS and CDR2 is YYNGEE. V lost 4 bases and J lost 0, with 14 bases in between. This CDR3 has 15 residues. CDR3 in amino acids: CASSHRDSSSYEQYF. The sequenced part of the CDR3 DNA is TGTGCCAGCAGCCACCGGGACTCGAGCTCCTACGAG.

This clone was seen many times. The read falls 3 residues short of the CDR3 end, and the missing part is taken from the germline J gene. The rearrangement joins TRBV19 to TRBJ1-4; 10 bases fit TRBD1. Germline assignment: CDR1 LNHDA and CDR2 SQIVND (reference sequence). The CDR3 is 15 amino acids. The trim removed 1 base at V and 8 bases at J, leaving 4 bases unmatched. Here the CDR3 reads CASSIGGQGHEKLFF. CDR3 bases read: TGTGCCAGTAGTATAGGGGGACAGGGGCACGAAAAA. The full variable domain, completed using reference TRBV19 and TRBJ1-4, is DGGITQSPKYLFRKEGQNVTLSCEQNLNHDAMYWYRQDPGQGLRLIYYSQIVNDFQKGDIAEGYSVSREKKESFPLTVTSAQKNPTAFYLCASSIGGQGHEKLFFGSGTQLSVL.

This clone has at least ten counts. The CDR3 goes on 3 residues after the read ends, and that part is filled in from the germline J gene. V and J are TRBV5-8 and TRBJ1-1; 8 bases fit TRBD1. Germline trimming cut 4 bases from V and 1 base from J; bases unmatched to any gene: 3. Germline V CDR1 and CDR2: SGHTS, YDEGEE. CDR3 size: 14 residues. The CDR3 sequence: CASSPGQGNTEAFF. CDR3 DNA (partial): TGTGCCAGCAGCCCCGGACAGGGGAACACTGAA.

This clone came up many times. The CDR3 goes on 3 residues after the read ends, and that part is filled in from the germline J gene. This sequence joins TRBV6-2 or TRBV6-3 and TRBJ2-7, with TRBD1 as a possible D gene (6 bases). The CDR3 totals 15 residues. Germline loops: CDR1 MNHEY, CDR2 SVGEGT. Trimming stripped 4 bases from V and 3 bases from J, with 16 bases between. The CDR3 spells CASSLLKGVNYEQYF. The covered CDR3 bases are TGTGCCAGCAGTTTACTTAAGGGGGTAAACTACGAG.

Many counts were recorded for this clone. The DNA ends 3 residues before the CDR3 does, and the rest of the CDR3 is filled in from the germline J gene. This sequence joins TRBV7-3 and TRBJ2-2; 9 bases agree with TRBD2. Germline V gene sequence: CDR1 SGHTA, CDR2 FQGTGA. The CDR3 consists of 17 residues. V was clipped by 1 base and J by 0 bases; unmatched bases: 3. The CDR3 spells CASSLIAGASNTGELFF. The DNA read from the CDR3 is TGTGCCAGCAGCTTAATAGCGGGAGCGTCGAACACCGGGGAG. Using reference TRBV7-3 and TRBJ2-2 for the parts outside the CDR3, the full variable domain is GAGVSQTPSNKVTEKGKYVELRCDPISGHTALYWYRQSLGQGPEFLIYFQGTGAADDSGLPNDRFFAVRPEGSVSTLKIQRTERGDSAVYLCASSLIAGASNTGELFFGEGSRLTVL.

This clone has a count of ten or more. The CDR3 protein is CAISPGDAQYF. CDR3 DNA, as far as it was read: TGTGCCATCAGCCCCGGGGATGCG. J is TRBJ2-3 and V is TRBV10-3; TRBD2 is a possible D gene (5 bases). The sequenced fragment ends 3 residues before the CDR3 boundary, so the rest is inferred from the germline J gene. Germline V gives CDR1 ENHRY, CDR2 SYGVKD. This CDR3 is built from 11 residues.

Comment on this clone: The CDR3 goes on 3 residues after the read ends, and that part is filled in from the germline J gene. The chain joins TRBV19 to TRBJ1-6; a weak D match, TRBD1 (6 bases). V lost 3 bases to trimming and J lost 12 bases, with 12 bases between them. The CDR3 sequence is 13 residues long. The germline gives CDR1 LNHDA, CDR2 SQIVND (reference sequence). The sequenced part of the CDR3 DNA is TGTGCCAGTAGTATTAGACAGGAAAAACCC. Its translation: CASSIRQEKP. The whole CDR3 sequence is CASSIRQEKPLHF.

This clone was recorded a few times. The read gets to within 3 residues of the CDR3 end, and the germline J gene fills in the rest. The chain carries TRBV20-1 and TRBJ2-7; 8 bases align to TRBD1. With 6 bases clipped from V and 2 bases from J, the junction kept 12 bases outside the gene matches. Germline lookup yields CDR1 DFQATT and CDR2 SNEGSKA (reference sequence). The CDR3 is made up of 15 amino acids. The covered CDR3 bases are TGCAGTGCGGGGACGACAGGGGCCCTCGCCTACGAG. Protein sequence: CSAGTTGALAYE. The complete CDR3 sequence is CSAGTTGALAYEQYF.

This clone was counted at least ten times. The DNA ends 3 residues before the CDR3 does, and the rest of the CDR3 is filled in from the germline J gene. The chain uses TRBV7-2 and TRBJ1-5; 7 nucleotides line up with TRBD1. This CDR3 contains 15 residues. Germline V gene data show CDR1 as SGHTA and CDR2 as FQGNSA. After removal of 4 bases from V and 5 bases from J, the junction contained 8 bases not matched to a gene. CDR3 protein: CASSSQQGSDQPQHF. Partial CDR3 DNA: TGTGCCAGCAGCTCTCAACAGGGGTCCGATCAGCCC.

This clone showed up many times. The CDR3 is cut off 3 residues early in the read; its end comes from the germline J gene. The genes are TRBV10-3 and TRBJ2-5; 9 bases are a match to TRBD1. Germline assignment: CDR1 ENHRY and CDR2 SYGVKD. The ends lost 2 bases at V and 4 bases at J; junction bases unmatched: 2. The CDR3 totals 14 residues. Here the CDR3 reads CAISEAQGAETQYF. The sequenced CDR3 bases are TGTGCCATCAGTGAGGCACAGGGGGCAGAGACC.

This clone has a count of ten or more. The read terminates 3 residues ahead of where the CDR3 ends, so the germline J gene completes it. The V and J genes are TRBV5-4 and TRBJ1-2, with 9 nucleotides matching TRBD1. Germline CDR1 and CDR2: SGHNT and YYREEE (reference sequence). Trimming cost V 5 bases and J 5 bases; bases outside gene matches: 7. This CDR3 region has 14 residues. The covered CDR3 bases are TGTGCCAGCAGAGACAGGGGGGGATTGTATGGC. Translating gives CASRDRGGLYG. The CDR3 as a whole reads CASRDRGGLYGYTF.

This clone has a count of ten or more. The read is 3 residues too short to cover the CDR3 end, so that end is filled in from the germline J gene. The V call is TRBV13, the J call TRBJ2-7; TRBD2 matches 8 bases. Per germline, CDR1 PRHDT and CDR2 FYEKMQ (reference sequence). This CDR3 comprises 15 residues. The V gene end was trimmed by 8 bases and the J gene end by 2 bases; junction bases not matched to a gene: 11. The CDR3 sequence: CASSRGSGGPYEQYF. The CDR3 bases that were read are TGTGCCAGCTCAAGGGGATCGGGAGGGCCCTACGAG.

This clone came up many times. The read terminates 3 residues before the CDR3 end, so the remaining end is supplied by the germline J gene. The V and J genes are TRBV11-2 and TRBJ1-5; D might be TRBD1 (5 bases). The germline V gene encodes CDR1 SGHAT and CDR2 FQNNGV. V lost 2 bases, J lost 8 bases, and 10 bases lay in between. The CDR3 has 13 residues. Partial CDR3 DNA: TGTGCCAGCAGCTTAAACGGGGGGAAGCCC. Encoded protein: CASSLNGGKP. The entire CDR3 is CASSLNGGKPQHF.

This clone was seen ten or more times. The CDR3 region is CASSLSGARGRGETQYF. CDR3 DNA (partial): TGTGCCAGCAGCTTAAGCGGTGCGCGGGGAAGGGGAGAGACC. V and J are TRBV7-8 and TRBJ2-5; a weak D match, TRBD2 (6 bases). Sequencing ends 3 residues short of the CDR3 end; the germline J gene provides the rest. V was trimmed by 2 bases and J by 4 bases, leaving 20 bases between them. Germline values: CDR1 SGHVS, CDR2 FQNEAQ. The CDR3 is 17 amino acids.

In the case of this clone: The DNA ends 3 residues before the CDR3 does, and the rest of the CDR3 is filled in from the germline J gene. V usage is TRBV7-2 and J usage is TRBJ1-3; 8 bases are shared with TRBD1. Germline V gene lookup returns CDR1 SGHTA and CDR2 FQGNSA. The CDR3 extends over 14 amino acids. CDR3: CASSGWTGKEHIYF. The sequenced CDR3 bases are TGTGCCAGCAGCGGGTGGACAGGGAAGGAGCAC. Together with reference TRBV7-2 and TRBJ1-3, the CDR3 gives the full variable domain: GAGVSQSPSNKVTEKGKDVELRCDPISGHTALYWYRQSLGQGLEFLIYFQGNSAPDKSGLPSDRFSAERTGGSVSTLTIQRTQQEDSAVYLCASSGWTGKEHIYFGEGSWLTVV.

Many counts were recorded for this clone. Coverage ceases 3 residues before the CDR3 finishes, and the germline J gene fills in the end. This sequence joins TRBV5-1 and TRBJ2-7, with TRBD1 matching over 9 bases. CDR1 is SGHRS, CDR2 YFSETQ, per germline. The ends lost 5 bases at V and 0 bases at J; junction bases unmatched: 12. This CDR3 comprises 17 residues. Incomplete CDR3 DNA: TGCGCCAGCAGACCCCGACCGGGACAGGGTATCTCCTACGAG. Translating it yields CASRPRPGQGISYE. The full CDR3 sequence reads CASRPRPGQGISYEQYF.

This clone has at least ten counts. This CDR3 reads CASSQVRSGNTIYF. The sequenced CDR3 bases are TGTGCCAGCAGCCAAGTCCGCTCTGGAAACACC. V gene TRBV14 combines with J gene TRBJ1-3, with D uncertain. Read sequence stops 3 residues before the CDR3 end, and the germline J gene provides the missing end. This CDR3 contains 14 residues. Per the germline V gene, CDR1 is SGHDN and CDR2 is FVKESK. Trimming took 1 base from V and 0 from J, leaving 4 bases between them.

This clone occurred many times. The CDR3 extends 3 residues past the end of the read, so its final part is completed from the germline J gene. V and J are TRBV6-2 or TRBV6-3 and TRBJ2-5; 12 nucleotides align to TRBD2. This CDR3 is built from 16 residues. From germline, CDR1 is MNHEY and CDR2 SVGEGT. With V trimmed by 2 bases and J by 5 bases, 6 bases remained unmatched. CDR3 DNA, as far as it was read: TGTGCCAGCAGTTACCCTAGCGGGAGGGGTGACGAGACC. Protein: CASSYPSGRGDET. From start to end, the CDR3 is CASSYPSGRGDETQYF.

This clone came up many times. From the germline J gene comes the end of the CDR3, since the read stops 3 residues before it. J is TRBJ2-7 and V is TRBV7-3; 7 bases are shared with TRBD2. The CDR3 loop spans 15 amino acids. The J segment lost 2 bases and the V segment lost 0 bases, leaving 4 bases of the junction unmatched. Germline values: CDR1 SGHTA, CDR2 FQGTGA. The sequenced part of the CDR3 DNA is TGTGCCAGCAGCTTAACGTCTAGCGGACCCTACGAG. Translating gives CASSLTSSGPYE. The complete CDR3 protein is CASSLTSSGPYEQYF.

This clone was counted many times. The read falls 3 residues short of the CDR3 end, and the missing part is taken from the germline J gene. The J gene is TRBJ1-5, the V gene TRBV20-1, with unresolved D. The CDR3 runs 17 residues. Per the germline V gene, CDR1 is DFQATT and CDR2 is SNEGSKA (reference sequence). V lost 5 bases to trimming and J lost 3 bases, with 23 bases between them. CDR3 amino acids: CSAGIPRTSISNQPQHF. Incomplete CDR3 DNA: TGCAGTGCTGGGATTCCCCGGACTTCGATCTCCAATCAGCCC.